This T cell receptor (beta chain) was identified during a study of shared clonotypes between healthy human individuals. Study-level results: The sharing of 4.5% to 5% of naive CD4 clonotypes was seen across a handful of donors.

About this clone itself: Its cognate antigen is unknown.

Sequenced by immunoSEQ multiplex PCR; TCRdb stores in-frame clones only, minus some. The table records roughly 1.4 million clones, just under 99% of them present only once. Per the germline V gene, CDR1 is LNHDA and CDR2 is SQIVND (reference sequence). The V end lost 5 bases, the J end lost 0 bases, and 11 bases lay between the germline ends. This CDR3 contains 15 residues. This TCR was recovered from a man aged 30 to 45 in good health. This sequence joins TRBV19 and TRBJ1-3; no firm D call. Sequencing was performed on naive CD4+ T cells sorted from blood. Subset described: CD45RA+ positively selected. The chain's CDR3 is CASSQERSSGNTIYF. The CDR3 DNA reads TGTGCCAGTAGTCAGGAGCGCAGCTCTGGAAACACCATATATTTT.